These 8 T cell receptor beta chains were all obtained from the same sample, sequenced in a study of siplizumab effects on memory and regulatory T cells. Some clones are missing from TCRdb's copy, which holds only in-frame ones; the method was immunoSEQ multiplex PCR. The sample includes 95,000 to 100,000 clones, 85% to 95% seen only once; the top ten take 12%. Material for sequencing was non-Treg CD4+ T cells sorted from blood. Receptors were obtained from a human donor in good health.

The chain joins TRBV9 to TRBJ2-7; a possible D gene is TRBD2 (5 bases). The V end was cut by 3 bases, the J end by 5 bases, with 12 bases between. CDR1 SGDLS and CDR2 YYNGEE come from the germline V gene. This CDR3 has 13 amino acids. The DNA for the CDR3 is TGTGCCAGCAGCGGACACGAGGGCCACGAGCAGTACTTC. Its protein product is CASSGHEGHEQYF. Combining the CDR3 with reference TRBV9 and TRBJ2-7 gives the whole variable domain DSGVTQTPKHLITATGQRVTLRCSPRSGDLSVYWYQQSLDQGLQFLIQYYNGEERAKGNILERFSAQQFPDLHSELNLSSLELGDSALYFCASSGHEGHEQYFGPGTRLTVT.

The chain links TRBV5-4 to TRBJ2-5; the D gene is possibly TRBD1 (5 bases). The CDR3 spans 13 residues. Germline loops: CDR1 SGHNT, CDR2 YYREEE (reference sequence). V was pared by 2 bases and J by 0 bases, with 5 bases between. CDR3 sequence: CASSLQDQETQYF. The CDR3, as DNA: TGTGCCAGCAGCTTACAGGACCAAGAGACCCAGTACTTC.

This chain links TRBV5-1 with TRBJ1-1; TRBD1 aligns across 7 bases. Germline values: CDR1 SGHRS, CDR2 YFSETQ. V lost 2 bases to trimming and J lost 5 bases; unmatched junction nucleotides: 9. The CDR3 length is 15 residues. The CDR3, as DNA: TGCGCCAGCAGCTTCGACAGGGTAGGTAAGACTGAAGCTTTCTTT. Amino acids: CASSFDRVGKTEAFF.

Here the CDR3 reads CASSLAIILIVGGFYLGELFF. The CDR3 coding sequence is TGCGCCAGCAGCTTGGCCATTATCTTAATTGTTGGCGGGTTTTATTTGGGGGAGCTGTTTTTT. The chain combines TRBV5-1 with TRBJ2-2, with D possibly being TRBD2 (5 bases). From germline, CDR1 is SGHRS and CDR2 YFSETQ. CDR3 length: 21 residues. Trimming took 0 bases from V and 8 from J, leaving 32 bases between them.

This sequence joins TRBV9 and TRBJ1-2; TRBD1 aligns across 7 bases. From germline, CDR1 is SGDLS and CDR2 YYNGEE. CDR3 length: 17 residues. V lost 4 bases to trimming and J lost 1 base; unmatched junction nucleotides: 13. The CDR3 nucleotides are TGTGCCAGCAGCCCTAACCCCGGGACAGTGCGTAACTATGGCTACACCTTC. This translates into CASSPNPGTVRNYGYTF.

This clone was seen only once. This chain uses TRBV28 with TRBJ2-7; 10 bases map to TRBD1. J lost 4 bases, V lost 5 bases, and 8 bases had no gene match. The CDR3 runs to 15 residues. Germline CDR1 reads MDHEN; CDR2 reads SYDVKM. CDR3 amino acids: CASSTTTGGGYEQYF. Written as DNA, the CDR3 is TGTGCCAGCAGTACTACGACAGGGGGCGGGTACGAGCAGTACTTC.

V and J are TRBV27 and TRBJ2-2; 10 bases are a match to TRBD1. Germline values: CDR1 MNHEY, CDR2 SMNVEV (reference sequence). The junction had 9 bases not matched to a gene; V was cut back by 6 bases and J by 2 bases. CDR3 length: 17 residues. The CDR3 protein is CASRSGTGVVNTGELFF. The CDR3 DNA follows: TGTGCCAGCAGATCCGGGACAGGGGTTGTAAACACCGGGGAGCTGTTTTTT.

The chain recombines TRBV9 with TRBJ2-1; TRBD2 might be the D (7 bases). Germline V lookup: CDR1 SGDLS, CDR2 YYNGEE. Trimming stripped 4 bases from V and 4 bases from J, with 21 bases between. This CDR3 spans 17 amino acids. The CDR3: CASSSPTGGASYNEQFF. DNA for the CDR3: TGTGCCAGCAGCTCACCAACTGGGGGGGCCTCATACAATGAGCAGTTCTTC.